This T cell receptor (beta chain) was captured in a study of neurological immune-mediated disorders. The CDR3 consists of 14 residues. The J segment lost 0 bases and the V segment lost 8 bases, leaving 4 bases of the junction unmatched. Germline CDR1 reads ENHRY; CDR2 reads SYGVKD. Each CDR3 protein gets one entry after TCRdb re-called the 5' RACE reads with MiXCR. The sample has approximately 43,000 distinct CDR3 sequences, 2% to 3% seen once. This clonotype was recorded many times. Its antigen remains unknown. General study findings and limits: One related-CDR3 cluster, found by phylogenetic grouping, held repertoires of 18 of 34 multiple sclerosis patients and is a possible signature. The expanded clones of different subjects shared no CDR3 amino acid sequences (suggesting private repertoires in all groups).

The chain uses TRBV10-3 and TRBJ2-3; 8 nucleotides align to TRBD2. Sequencing was done on a sample of PBMCs. The receptor's source is a man between 25 and 39 years old with multiple sclerosis. CDR3 amino acids: CAIQRGPSTDTQYF. The DNA for the CDR3 is TGTGCCATCCAGCGGGGGCCTAGCACAGATACGCAGTATTTT.